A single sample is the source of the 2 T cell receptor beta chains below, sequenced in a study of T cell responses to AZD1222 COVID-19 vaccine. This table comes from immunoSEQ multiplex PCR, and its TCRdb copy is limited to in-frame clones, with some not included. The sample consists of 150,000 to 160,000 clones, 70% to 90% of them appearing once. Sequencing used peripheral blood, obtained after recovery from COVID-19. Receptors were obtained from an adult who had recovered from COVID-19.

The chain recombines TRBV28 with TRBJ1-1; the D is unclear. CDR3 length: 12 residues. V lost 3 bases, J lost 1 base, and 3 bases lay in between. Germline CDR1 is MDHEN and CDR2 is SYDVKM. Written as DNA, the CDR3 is TGTGCCAGCAGTTTTGGGAACACTGAAGCTTTCTTT. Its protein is CASSFGNTEAFF.

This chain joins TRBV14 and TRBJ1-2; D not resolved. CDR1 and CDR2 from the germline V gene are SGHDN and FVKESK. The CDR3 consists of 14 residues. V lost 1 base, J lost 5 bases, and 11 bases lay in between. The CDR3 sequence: CASSQVGKAYGYTF. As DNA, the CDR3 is TGTGCCAGCAGCCAAGTAGGGAAGGCATATGGCTACACCTTC.